This T cell receptor beta chain stems from a study of shared clonotypes between healthy human individuals. Using immunoSEQ multiplex PCR, the repertoire was profiled, and TCRdb retains in-frame clones only, with some absent. Here the sample spans millions of clones, approximately 95% being singletons. Germline V lookup: CDR1 LNHDA, CDR2 SQIVND (reference sequence). The CDR3 extends over 13 amino acids. Trimming shortened V by 5 bases and J by 2 bases, and 9 bases separated the two germline ends. The chain couples TRBV19 to TRBJ1-2, with D uncertain. The TCR sequence derives from a man younger than 35 in good health. Some clones in this sample may be carry-over from other donors' samples. Sequencing was done on a sample of naive CD4+ T cells from PBMCs. Subset meaning: CD45RA+ positively selected. The CDR3 reads CASSSYRNYGYTF. In DNA form, the CDR3 reads TGTGCCAGTAGTTCTTACCGAAACTATGGCTACACCTTC.